The 9 T cell receptor beta chains listed next were all sequenced from one sample in a study of T cell repertoires in cytomegalovirus infection. MiXCR was run by TCRdb on the reads, yielding one entry per CDR3 protein. The sample lists 200,000 to 250,000 distinct CDR3 sequences, approximately 22% seen once, with 15% to 20% in the top ten. Material: CD8+ T cells from PBMCs. The origin of the receptors is a human donor in good health (CMV status not recorded). Some clones in this sample may be carry-over from other donors' samples.

This clonotype was picked up many times. The genes are TRBV20-1 and TRBJ1-2; 9 bases agree with TRBD1. V lost 5 bases, J lost 2 bases, and 3 bases stayed unmatched. Germline-derived CDR1 and CDR2 are DFQATT and SNEGSKA (reference sequence). This CDR3 has 13 amino acids. The CDR3: CSAGDRVNYGYTF. As DNA, the CDR3 is TGCAGTGCTGGGGACAGGGTAAACTATGGCTACACCTTC.

The rearrangement joins TRBV19 to TRBJ1-1; a weak D match, TRBD1 (5 bases). The CDR3 is made up of 12 amino acids. Trimming cost V 7 bases and J 11 bases, with 17 bases left between them. In germline, CDR1 is LNHDA, CDR2 SQIVND (reference sequence). DNA of the CDR3: TGTGCCAGTACCCTTGGGGGGGTCGGGGCTTTCTTT. Translation gives CASTLGGVGAFF.

This clonotype showed up just a few times. The chain has TRBV19 and TRBJ2-2; 7 nucleotides align to TRBD2. V was clipped by 8 bases and J by 3 bases; unmatched bases: 6. This CDR3 contains 14 residues. The germline CDR1 and CDR2 sequences are LNHDA and SQIVND (reference sequence). The CDR3 sequence: CASGRGGDTGELFF. CDR3 sequence (DNA): TGTGCCAGTGGCCGGGGAGGGGACACCGGGGAGCTGTTTTTT. The full variable domain, in which reference TRBV19 and TRBJ2-2 provide the parts outside the CDR3, is DGGITQSPKYLFRKEGQNVTLSCEQNLNHDAMYWYRQDPGQGLRLIYYSQIVNDFQKGDIAEGYSVSREKKESFPLTVTSAQKNPTAFYLCASGRGGDTGELFFGEGSRLTVL.

The V call is TRBV2, the J call TRBJ1-2; no clear D gene. The V end was cut by 3 bases, the J end by 3 bases, with 20 bases between. CDR1 and CDR2 from the germline V gene are SNHLY and FYNNEI. The CDR3 length is 17 residues. CDR3 bases: TGTGCCAGCAGTGAGAGGCCGACCGCATCCACCGACTATGGCTACACCTTC. This sequence encodes CASSERPTASTDYGYTF.

This sequence joins TRBV11-2 and TRBJ2-2; D remains ambiguous. CDR1 is SGHAT and CDR2 is FQNNGV in the germline V gene. The CDR3 covers 12 residues. V shed 6 bases and J shed 3 bases, with 5 bases lying between them. DNA of the CDR3: TGTGCCAGCAGGGCAGACACCGGGGAGCTGTTTTTT. This encodes CASRADTGELFF.

This clonotype was seen a few times. The gene calls are TRBV6-5 and TRBJ1-1; D is uncertain. Germline V gene sequence: CDR1 MNHEY, CDR2 SVGAGI. Trimming took 2 bases from V and 6 from J, leaving 10 bases between them. This CDR3 is built from 13 residues. Here the CDR3 reads CASSYGVVSEAFF. The CDR3 DNA is TGTGCCAGCAGTTACGGGGTTGTATCTGAAGCTTTCTTT.

The table lists this clonotype with a count of one. The rearrangement links TRBV20-1 to TRBJ1-2; D might be TRBD1 (6 bases). This CDR3 is built from 13 residues. Per the germline V gene, CDR1 is DFQATT and CDR2 is SNEGSKA (reference sequence). V shed 7 bases and J shed 5 bases, with 17 bases lying between them. The CDR3 protein is CSVRGIDQYGYTF. The CDR3 coding sequence is TGCAGTGTGAGGGGGATCGACCAGTATGGCTACACCTTC.

This clonotype came up once. The chain employs TRBV4-1 and TRBJ2-7, with D unclear. Looked up from germline, CDR1 is MGHRA and CDR2 is YSYEKL. The CDR3 has 15 residues. Trimming stripped 0 bases from V and 7 bases from J, with 16 bases between. The CDR3 protein is CASSQEDGWTREQYF. For the CDR3, the DNA is TGCGCCAGCAGCCAAGAGGACGGATGGACGAGAGAGCAGTACTTC.

The chain carries TRBV19 and TRBJ1-5, with D tentatively TRBD1 (5 bases). The length of the CDR3 is 14 residues. V gave up 4 bases and J gave up 5 bases, with 12 bases separating them. Germline V gene lookup returns CDR1 LNHDA and CDR2 SQIVND (reference sequence). The CDR3 spells CASSSSTAYQPQHF. The CDR3 region has the DNA TGTGCCAGTAGTAGTTCGACAGCTTATCAGCCCCAGCATTTT.